Listed here is a single TCR beta chain. Antigen specificity is unknown. Trimming took 4 bases from V and 1 from J; bases not matched to a gene: 3. Germline CDR1 KGHSH, CDR2 LQKENI. There are 14 residues in the CDR3. This sample is part of a study of cytomegalovirus exposure and HLA in healthy donors. Study at large: Falling in the Caucasian-associated ancestry cluster were 65% to 90% of some 400 genotyped donors. Study results and caveats: Analysis performed later showed TCR beta chains linked to HLA being more clonally expanded than equally common others.

The PCR made use of 60 Vbeta and 13 Jbeta primers. As handled by the study authors: The count from a later analysis was tens of millions of unique TCR beta chains, roughly 11 million of them shared. Sequenced by immunoSEQ multiplex PCR; TCRdb stores in-frame clones only, minus some. From that table come the V and J calls and clone size; the DNA was used to work out D and trimming. The data hold 150,000 to 200,000 clones, with 77% observed a single time. The V gene is TRBV18, the J gene TRBJ1-1, with 7 bases that match TRBD1. The receptor was isolated from a woman between 25 and 40 years old in good health and CMV-seronegative. Specimen: PBMCs. Here the CDR3 reads CASSRGGSNTEAFF. CDR3 sequence (DNA): TGTGCCAGCTCACGAGGGGGCTCGAACACTGAAGCTTTCTTT.